These T cell receptor beta chains were read from a single sample in a study of blood T cell repertoires in COVID-19. Measured with immunoSEQ multiplex PCR; TCRdb has only the in-frame clones, and not every one. The table has 200,000 to 250,000 clones, approximately 90% seen once. The source material was peripheral blood. The receptor set was obtained from a man aged 55 to 70 with COVID-19, enrolled during active disease. Both conserved end residues are part of each CDR3. The D gene is left open where the match is weak. Not all rows give a size; the values are once, few, many and, for expanded clones, a class.

j_gene,abundance,v_gene,d_gene,CDR3nt,CDR3aa
TRBJ1-2,.,TRBV5-1,.,TGCGCCAGCAGCGCCCCCGGGATCAATGGCTACACCTTC,CASSAPGINGYTF
TRBJ1-1,.,TRBV19,.,TGTGCCAGTAGTACCTCGGGGGGTCTGAACACTGAAGCTTTCTTT,CASSTSGGLNTEAFF
TRBJ1-5,.,TRBV6-1,TRBD1,TGTGCCAGCAGTGTCCCCGCCGGACAGGGGTCCCAGCCCCAGCATTTT,CASSVPAGQGSQPQHF
TRBJ2-5,.,TRBV9,.,TGTGCCAGCAGCATCGGGACAAAAAAACACCAAGAGACCCAGTACTTC,CASSIGTKKHQETQYF
TRBJ2-5,.,TRBV10-3,TRBD2,TGTGCCATCAGTGAAGGACTAGCGGGGGGAGAGACCCAGTACTTC,CAISEGLAGGETQYF
TRBJ1-2,.,TRBV10-3,.,TGTGCCATCAGTGAAAATCCCGACCGTATTGAGGCCTTC,CAISENPDRIEAF
TRBJ1-4,once,TRBV15,.,TGTGCCACCAGCAGAGATCGCACAGCCCTCAAACTGTTTTTT,CATSRDRTALKLFF
TRBJ1-1,.,TRBV19,TRBD1,TGTGCCAGTAGTTCCGGGACAGTGAACACTGAAGCTTTCTTT,CASSSGTVNTEAFF
TRBJ1-6,.,TRBV19,TRBD1,TGTGCCAGTAGTGTACCGGGACAGGGTTTTAACCTAATGCGGTCACCCCTCCACTTT,CASSVPGQGFNLMRSPLHF
TRBJ2-1,.,TRBV6-2/TRBV6-3,.,TGTGCCAGCAGTTACCCTCCGGATGAGCAGTTCTTC,CASSYPPDEQFF
TRBJ1-6,.,TRBV5-6,TRBD1,TGTGCCAGCAGCTTAGCCAGGGGGCATGTTCCTTCACCCCTCCACTTT,CASSLARGHVPSPLHF
TRBJ1-3,.,TRBV27,TRBD1,TGTGCCAGCAGTATCAGCCGGGACAGGGCTGGAAACACCATATATTTT,CASSISRDRAGNTIYF
TRBJ1-1,.,TRBV6-5,.,TGTGCCAGCAGTTACAAAAGAGCTGGAGCTGAAGCTTTCTTT,CASSYKRAGAEAFF
TRBJ1-1,.,TRBV6-2/TRBV6-3,.,TGTGCCAGCAGTTCTCCTTTGGGACAACCAGGTGGGAGCACTGAAGCTTTCTTT,CASSSPLGQPGGSTEAFF
TRBJ2-7,.,TRBV4-3,.,TGCGCCAGCAGCCGAGGGCAGGGGCCTCTGATCGAGCAGTACTTC,CASSRGQGPLIEQYF
TRBJ1-2,.,TRBV6-5,TRBD1,TGTGCCAGCAGTTACCGAGACAGGGCGGCGGGCTATGGCTACACCTTC,CASSYRDRAAGYGYTF
TRBJ2-7,.,TRBV5-6,.,TGTGCCAGCAGCTTAGGGGTCGGCGAGCAGTACTTC,CASSLGVGEQYF
TRBJ2-7,.,TRBV7-2,.,TGTGCCAGCAGCTTAGATGGCGGGGGCCTACCCTACGAGCAGTACTTC,CASSLDGGGLPYEQYF
TRBJ1-1,.,TRBV27,.,TGTGCCAGCAGTGGACAGATGAACACTGAAGCTTTCTTT,CASSGQMNTEAFF
TRBJ2-3,.,TRBV3-1/TRBV3-2,.,TGTGCCAGCAGCCAATCCGGACTCCCGACAGATACGCAGTATTTT,CASSQSGLPTDTQYF
TRBJ2-1,.,TRBV29-1,.,.,CSVAAGTAASAFLF
TRBJ1-2,.,TRBV7-9,.,TGTGCCAGCACCGAGAAGGAAGGGGCGGGATATGGCTACACCTTC,CASTEKEGAGYGYTF
TRBJ2-3,few,TRBV3-1/TRBV3-2,TRBD2,TGTGCCAGCAGCCAAGATGTGCTAGCGGGAGGATCAGATACGCAGTATTTT,CASSQDVLAGGSDTQYF
TRBJ2-1,.,TRBV5-1,TRBD1,TGCGCCAGCAACCCACAGGGGTCGACGGGTGAGCAGTTCTTC,CASNPQGSTGEQFF
TRBJ2-3,.,TRBV30,.,TGTGCCTGGAGTGTCCGGGGGAACATGGATACGCAGTATTTT,CAWSVRGNMDTQYF
TRBJ1-5,once,TRBV9,.,TGTGCCAGCAGCCCCCGGCCAGGGTTCGATCAGCCCCAGCATTTT,CASSPRPGFDQPQHF
TRBJ1-1,.,TRBV19,.,TGTGCCAGTAGGTTACAGACACCGAACACTGAAGCTTTCTTT,CASRLQTPNTEAFF
TRBJ2-1,.,TRBV6-5,.,TGTGCCAGCAGTTACTCGAGGGTCCACCTTCGGAATGAGCAGTTCTTC,CASSYSRVHLRNEQFF
TRBJ1-2,.,TRBV14,TRBD1,TGTGCCAGCAGCCGGACAGGGGACGCCTATGGCTACACCTTC,CASSRTGDAYGYTF
TRBJ2-1,.,TRBV7-8,.,TGTGCCAGCAGCACCACGTACCTTCTATCCTACAATGAGCAGTTCTTC,CASSTTYLLSYNEQFF
TRBJ2-7,.,TRBV18,TRBD2,TGTGCCAGCTCATCTACGGGAGGGCCGGCCGAGCAGTACTTC,CASSSTGGPAEQYF
TRBJ1-1,.,TRBV11-1,TRBD1,TGTGCCAGCAGCCCCGGACAGGGGCTTGAGGCTTTCTTT,CASSPGQGLEAFF
TRBJ2-7,.,TRBV28,.,TGTGCCAGCAGTTCCCTACAGGGCCCCCAGTACTTC,CASSSLQGPQYF
TRBJ2-1,few,TRBV6-1,TRBD2,TGTGCCAGCAGTGCCCCTCTAGCGGGACTCTCCAATGAGCAGTTCTTC,CASSAPLAGLSNEQFF
TRBJ2-2,.,TRBV5-1,.,TGCGCCAGCAGCTTGGGTCGGGGTCCCGGGGAGCTGTTTTTT,CASSLGRGPGELFF
TRBJ1-2,.,TRBV18,TRBD1,TGTGCCAGCTCACCCCCCGGGACAGTAGCTAACTATGGCTACACCTTC,CASSPPGTVANYGYTF
TRBJ2-6,.,TRBV18,.,TGTGCCAGCTCACCATTTCAGGGTAGGGGGGCCAACGTCCTGACTTTC,CASSPFQGRGANVLTF
TRBJ2-1,once,TRBV5-1,TRBD2,TGCGCCAGCAGCCTAACGACTAGCGGGGGGTGGAATGAGCAGTTCTTC,CASSLTTSGGWNEQFF
TRBJ1-3,.,TRBV25-1,.,TGTGCCAGCAGCCTAACAGGGACCTCTGGAAACACCATATATTTT,CASSLTGTSGNTIYF
TRBJ2-1,.,TRBV12-3/TRBV12-4,.,TGTGCCAGCAAATACGGAGGGCTGAGTGAGCAGTTCTTC,CASKYGGLSEQFF
TRBJ2-2,.,TRBV27,.,TGTGCCAGCAGTTTATGGCAGAACACCGGGGAGCTGTTTTTT,CASSLWQNTGELFF
TRBJ2-3,.,TRBV24-1,.,TGTGCCACCAGGGCGAGCGGCCCCACAGATACGCAGTATTTT,CATRASGPTDTQYF
TRBJ2-2,.,TRBV11-3,.,TGTGCCAGCAGCTTAGGGACTTCGAACACCGGGGAGCTGTTTTTT,CASSLGTSNTGELFF
TRBJ1-1,.,TRBV7-9,.,TGTGCCAGCAGCCCACCACAGGGCGGGAACACTGAAGCTTTCTTT,CASSPPQGGNTEAFF
TRBJ1-5,.,TRBV21-1,.,TGTGCCAGCAGCAAAGTCGAGGGCTGGCAACTCTATAGCAATCAGCCCCAGCATTTT,CASSKVEGWQLYSNQPQHF
TRBJ2-7,once,TRBV7-9,TRBD2,TGTGCCAGCAGTCTCCGTCGGACTAGCGGAAAAGGGGCCTACGAGCAGTACTTC,CASSLRRTSGKGAYEQYF
TRBJ1-1,.,TRBV13,TRBD1,TGTGCCAGCAGTCCTTCAGACAGGGGGGTCACTGAAGCTTTCTTT,CASSPSDRGVTEAFF
TRBJ2-2,.,TRBV6-2/TRBV6-3,TRBD1,TGTGCCAGCAGTTACTACGGACAGGGGGTTAGTTACACCGGGGAGCTGTTTTTT,CASSYYGQGVSYTGELFF
TRBJ1-2,.,TRBV7-3,TRBD1,TGTGCCAGCAGCGAGACAGGGGTCTATGGCTACACCTTC,CASSETGVYGYTF
TRBJ2-1,.,TRBV11-2,.,TGTGCCAGCAGCTTAAGAGGAGGGCCGGCTGAGCAGTTCTTC,CASSLRGGPAEQFF
TRBJ2-3,.,TRBV2,.,TGTGCCAGCAAGAGAGGCACAGATACGCAGTATTTT,CASKRGTDTQYF
TRBJ2-7,.,TRBV2,.,TGTGCCAGCAGTGACAGCGTCGGAACCTACGAGCAGTACTTC,CASSDSVGTYEQYF
TRBJ1-5,.,TRBV6-1,.,TGTGCCAGCAGTGAAGCAATTCGGCCAGGGGATCAGCCCCAGCATTTT,CASSEAIRPGDQPQHF
TRBJ1-5,.,TRBV2,TRBD1,TGTGCCAGCAGTGAATGGACAGGGGGCGTTCAGCCCCAGCATTTT,CASSEWTGGVQPQHF
TRBJ1-1,.,TRBV11-1,TRBD1,TGTGCCAGCAGCCCCGGACAGGGAATGAACACTGAAGCTTTCTTT,CASSPGQGMNTEAFF
TRBJ2-7,.,TRBV7-2,.,TGTGCCAGCAGCTTAGCCCAAACAGGGAAGGCCTACGAGCAGTACTTC,CASSLAQTGKAYEQYF
TRBJ1-3,once,TRBV28,TRBD1,TGTGCCAGCAGTGACAGGGGCTCTGGAAACACCATATATTTT,CASSDRGSGNTIYF
TRBJ2-5,.,TRBV10-2,.,TGCGCCAGCCGAGGAAGGCGGCAAGTCCAAGAGACCCAGTACTTC,CASRGRRQVQETQYF
TRBJ1-2,.,TRBV29-1,.,TGCAGCGTTGAAGAATCTCGGCGGCAGGGCCAAGGCTACACCTTC,CSVEESRRQGQGYTF